A single sample gave rise to the 16 T cell receptor beta chains below, sequenced in a study of blood T cells in healthy people across ages. The second PCR ran about 6 to 11 cycles with a sample-barcoded 5' primer and J-beta primers. TCRdb reprocessed the 5' RACE reads with MiXCR, giving one entry per CDR3 protein. The table lists 1.5 million to 2 million distinct CDR3 sequences, about 35% of them singletons. Sequenced sample: blood. The receptors were gathered from a woman aged 25 to 39 in good health.

This clonotype was detected only a few times. The gene calls are TRBV29-1 and TRBJ2-5; D unresolved. The germline V gene encodes CDR1 SQVTM and CDR2 ANQGSEA. With 3 bases removed from V and 3 bases from J, the gap between germline ends came to 5 bases. CDR3 length: 11 amino acids. In nucleotides, the CDR3 is TGCAGCGTTGACGAGGAAGAGACCCAGTACTTC. Its protein is CSVDEEETQYF.

The chain couples TRBV30 to TRBJ1-1; no clear D gene. Germline CDR1 and CDR2: GTSNPN and SVGIG (reference sequence). This CDR3 region has 14 residues. V lost 0 bases, J lost 4 bases, and 12 bases lay in between. CDR3 sequence reads: CAWSVGRRTTEAFF. CDR3 DNA: TGTGCCTGGAGTGTGGGCCGTCGGACCACTGAAGCTTTCTTT.

The J gene is TRBJ2-1, the V gene TRBV29-1, with 13 positions matching TRBD2. CDR1 and CDR2 (germline): SQVTM, ANQGSEA. The CDR3 runs 15 residues. The trim removed 7 bases at V and 6 bases at J, leaving 9 bases unmatched. CDR3: CSAETSGRKFNEQFF. The CDR3 region has the DNA TGCAGCGCCGAGACTAGCGGGAGGAAATTCAATGAGCAGTTCTTC.

This chain uses TRBV5-6 with TRBJ1-6; perhaps TRBD1 as D (5 bases). Germline CDR1 and CDR2: SGHDT and YYEEEE. This CDR3 has 16 amino acids. V gave up 0 bases and J gave up 6 bases, with 13 bases separating them. The CDR3 protein is CASSLGAGGPNSPLHF. DNA of the CDR3: TGTGCCAGCAGCTTGGGGGCCGGGGGACCTAATTCACCCCTCCACTTT. The full variable domain, with the rest looked up from reference TRBV5-6 and TRBJ1-6, is DAGVTQSPTHLIKTRGQQVTLRCSPKSGHDTVSWYQQALGQGPQFIFQYYEEEERQRGNFPDRFSGHQFPNYSSELNVNALLLGDSALYLCASSLGAGGPNSPLHFGNGTRLTVT.

Ten or more counts support this clonotype. At one of its ends the junction is not consistent with the germline gene, which may arise from a read error. This rearrangement joins TRBV5-1 to TRBJ2-3; D gene uncertain. Germline V CDR1 and CDR2: SGHRS, YFSETQ. CDR3 size: 13 residues. This chain's CDR3 is CASSLERADTQYF. As DNA, the CDR3 is TGTGCCAGCAGCTTAGAGCGCGCGGATACGCAGTATTTT. Full variable domain (outside the CDR3, taken from reference TRBV5-1 and TRBJ2-3): KAGVTQTPRYLIKTRGQQVTLSCSPISGHRSVSWYQQTPGQGLQFLFEYFSETQRNKGNFPGRFSGRQFSNSRSEMNVSTLELGDSALYLCASSLERADTQYFGPGTRLTVL.

This chain connects TRBV7-3 to TRBJ2-7; TRBD2 matches at 7 bases. J lost 1 base, V lost 2 bases, and 5 bases had no gene match. The CDR3 totals 15 residues. Germline V gene lookup returns CDR1 SGHTA and CDR2 FQGTGA. The CDR3 region is CASSLYPSGSYEQYF. The DNA for the CDR3 is TGTGCCAGCAGCTTATATCCTAGCGGATCCTACGAGCAGTACTTC.

The gene calls are TRBV5-1 and TRBJ1-2, with a weak D call TRBD1 (5 bases). Germline CDR1 SGHRS, CDR2 YFSETQ. This CDR3 region has 16 residues. The germline V and J ends were trimmed by 0 bases and 7 bases, with 19 bases remaining between them. CDR3 residues: CASSLAGPIPQGGYTF. The CDR3, as DNA: TGCGCCAGCAGCTTGGCCGGGCCGATACCCCAGGGTGGCTACACCTTC.

This clonotype has only a few counts. The V call is TRBV28, the J call TRBJ2-7; D might be TRBD2 (6 bases). CDR1 is MDHEN, CDR2 SYDVKM, per germline. Trimming pared 1 base from V and 2 bases from J, leaving 12 bases between. The CDR3 consists of 15 residues. CDR3 region: CASSLYRTGAYEQYF. CDR3 bases: TGTGCCAGCAGTTTATATAGGACGGGAGCCTACGAGCAGTACTTC.

This clonotype has just a few counts. The chain is built from TRBV2 and TRBJ2-7; TRBD1 is a possible D gene (6 bases). There are 14 residues in the CDR3. The germline CDR1 and CDR2 sequences are SNHLY and FYNNEI. Trimming removed 1 base at V and 2 bases at J, with 9 bases between. The CDR3 region has the DNA TGTGCCAGCAGTGAAGACAGGGTGGCCTACGAGCAGTACTTC. This encodes CASSEDRVAYEQYF.

The V gene is TRBV24-1, the J gene TRBJ2-5; 11 bases line up with TRBD1. The germline CDR1 and CDR2 sequences are KGHDR and SFDVKD. V was clipped by 5 bases and J by 4 bases; unmatched bases: 8. The CDR3 extends over 16 amino acids. The CDR3 here is CATSGRGQGDSETQYF. In DNA, the CDR3 is TGTGCCACCAGTGGGCGGGGACAGGGGGATTCAGAGACCCAGTACTTC.

The chain is built from TRBV21-1 and TRBJ2-3; the table's TRBD1 call for D was not verified on the DNA. TRBV21-1 is listed as a pseudogene. The CDR3 runs 16 residues. CDR3 amino acids: CASSNRDRGLTDTQYF. The CDR3 coding sequence is TGTGCCAGCAGCAACCGTGACAGGGGTCTCACAGATACGCAGTATTTT.

This clonotype was observed a handful of times. The chain recombines TRBV4-1 with TRBJ2-3; 8 positions match TRBD1. The CDR3 is made up of 19 amino acids. The J segment lost 2 bases and the V segment lost 0 bases, leaving 13 bases of the junction unmatched. The germline V gene encodes CDR1 MGHRA and CDR2 YSYEKL. This chain's CDR3 is CASSQDGPGGQGTTDTQYF. CDR3 DNA sequence: TGCGCCAGCAGCCAAGATGGGCCAGGAGGACAGGGAACCACAGATACGCAGTATTTT.

As to this clonotype: Given a much more abundant clone one base away, this may be a read error. The chain links TRBV5-1 to TRBJ2-3, with D unclear. CDR3 length equals 15 residues. The V gene's germline CDR1 is SGHRS and CDR2 YFSETQ. V was clipped by 5 bases and J by 0 bases, with 13 bases between them. The CDR3 is CASRYQGGSTDTQYF. CDR3 DNA sequence: TGCGCCAGCAGGTACCAAGGTGGGAGCACAGATACGCAGTATTTT.

This clonotype was counted a few times. The chain has TRBV7-8 and TRBJ2-3; 8 nucleotides line up with TRBD1. Germline CDR1 is SGHVS and CDR2 is FQNEAQ. This CDR3 spans 14 amino acids. With 1 base clipped from V and 7 bases from J, the junction kept 4 bases outside the gene matches. CDR3 coding DNA: TGTGCCAGCAGCTTAGGTCACAGGGGGAATACGCAGTATTTT. This codes for CASSLGHRGNTQYF.

This clonotype has just a few counts. This chain connects TRBV5-1 to TRBJ2-3; D possibly matches TRBD1 or TRBD2 (5 bases each). CDR1 is SGHRS, CDR2 YFSETQ, per germline. The CDR3 runs 16 residues. Trimming stripped 0 bases from V and 2 bases from J, with 13 bases between. CDR3 in amino acids: CASSLATTGSTDTQYF. Written as DNA, the CDR3 is TGCGCCAGCAGCTTGGCGACTACAGGCTCCACAGATACGCAGTATTTT.

This clonotype occurred a few times. The V gene is TRBV5-1, the J gene TRBJ2-7; 7 nucleotides line up with TRBD2. J gave up 6 bases and V 4 bases, and 10 bases lay outside the gene matches. CDR1 is SGHRS, CDR2 YFSETQ, per germline. CDR3 length: 14 residues. The CDR3 region is CASSHQGGEGEQYF. The CDR3 DNA reads TGCGCCAGCAGCCACCAAGGCGGGGAGGGCGAGCAGTACTTC. The full variable domain, rest sourced from reference TRBV5-1 and TRBJ2-7, is KAGVTQTPRYLIKTRGQQVTLSCSPISGHRSVSWYQQTPGQGLQFLFEYFSETQRNKGNFPGRFSGRQFSNSRSEMNVSTLELGDSALYLCASSHQGGEGEQYFGPGTRLTVT.